These 29 T cell receptor beta chains were sequenced from one sample in a study of T cell responses to AZD1222 COVID-19 vaccine. TCRdb's copy holds only in-frame clones and misses some; the assay was immunoSEQ multiplex PCR. Among about 130,000 clones listed, 85% to 95% were seen once. Here the sequenced sample was peripheral blood, taken 28 days after the second AZD1222 dose. The receptors were gathered from an adult who received the AZD1222 COVID-19 vaccine.

The gene calls are TRBV18 and TRBJ1-5; D is ambiguous. The CDR3 has 14 amino acids. The germline gives CDR1 KGHSH, CDR2 LQKENI. V was pared by 3 bases and J by 2 bases, with 8 bases between. The CDR3 here is CASSPADRNQPQHF. CDR3 DNA sequence: TGTGCCAGCTCACCGGCAGATCGCAATCAGCCCCAGCATTTT.

The genes are TRBV6-2 or TRBV6-3 and TRBJ1-2; tentatively, D is TRBD1 (6 bases). Trimming took off 4 bases at V and 4 bases at J, with 10 bases between the two ends. Germline V gene lookup returns CDR1 MNHEY and CDR2 SVGEGT. The CDR3 totals 13 residues. The CDR3 spells CASSLQGTYGYTF. DNA for the CDR3: TGTGCCAGCAGTTTACAGGGAACCTATGGCTACACCTTC.

J is TRBJ1-2 and V is TRBV27; D possibly corresponds to TRBD1 (5 bases). Per germline, CDR1 MNHEY and CDR2 SMNVEV (reference sequence). V was clipped by 9 bases and J by 4 bases, with 12 bases between them. CDR3 length equals 12 residues. The DNA for the CDR3 is TGTGCCAGTGGCGGGGGGTTCTATGGCTACACCTTC. This codes for CASGGGFYGYTF.

V gene TRBV4-1 combines with J gene TRBJ2-7; TRBD2 might be the D (6 bases). Germline V gene data show CDR1 as MGHRA and CDR2 as YSYEKL. The V gene lost 6 bases and the J gene lost 3 bases, with 12 bases spanning the gap. This CDR3 comprises 13 residues. Written as DNA, the CDR3 is TGCGCCAGCAGTCGATCGGGGGACTACGAGCAGTACTTC. Its translation is CASSRSGDYEQYF.

In its sample, this clone was seen once. The chain uses TRBV4-1 and TRBJ2-3, with 9 bases fitting TRBD2. Germline-derived CDR1 and CDR2 are MGHRA and YSYEKL. The CDR3 extends over 16 amino acids. Trimming took 4 bases from V and 1 from J; bases not matched to a gene: 6. CDR3 residues: CASSRLAGARTDTQYF. For the CDR3, the DNA is TGCGCCAGCAGCCGGTTAGCGGGGGCCCGCACAGATACGCAGTATTTT.

CDR3 nucleotide sequence: TGTGCCATCAAACGTGGGGGGGCCTATGATGAGCAGTTCTTC. Protein product: CAIKRGGAYDEQFF. The chain is built from TRBV10-3 and TRBJ2-1, with a tentative D call TRBD2 (7 bases). V was trimmed by 7 bases and J by 8 bases, leaving 18 bases between them. The germline V gene has CDR1 ENHRY and CDR2 SYGVKD. This CDR3 has 14 amino acids.

The chain carries TRBV5-1 and TRBJ2-3, with 7 nucleotides matching TRBD2. Germline lookup yields CDR1 SGHRS and CDR2 YFSETQ. The CDR3 loop spans 18 amino acids. V dropped 0 bases and J dropped 0; count of bases not matched to a gene: 10. DNA for the CDR3: TGCGCCAGCAGCTTGGAGTGGCGGGGGAGGTTAAGCACAGATACGCAGTATTTT. It translates to CASSLEWRGRLSTDTQYF.

The chain combines TRBV7-2 with TRBJ2-5, with D unclear. CDR1 and CDR2 (germline): SGHTA, FQGNSA. The V end lost 1 base, the J end lost 2 bases, and 5 bases lay between the germline ends. This CDR3 is 13 amino acids long. The CDR3: CASSLERQETQYF. CDR3 nucleotides: TGTGCCAGCAGCTTAGAGCGTCAAGAGACCCAGTACTTC.

The chain joins TRBV19 to TRBJ2-1; TRBD1 matches at 9 bases. Germline V lookup: CDR1 LNHDA, CDR2 SQIVND (reference sequence). The CDR3 length is 15 residues. Losses at the gene ends were 4 bases for V and 3 bases for J; bases not matched to a gene: 4. The CDR3 loop is CASSTTGGFYNEQFF. CDR3 coding DNA: TGTGCCAGTAGTACGACAGGGGGGTTCTACAATGAGCAGTTCTTC.

The V and J genes are TRBV19 and TRBJ1-2; TRBD1 matches at 12 bases. This CDR3 is 18 amino acids long. Germline V CDR1 and CDR2: LNHDA, SQIVND (reference sequence). After removal of 5 bases from V and 4 bases from J, the junction contained 14 bases not matched to a gene. The CDR3 DNA reads TGTGCCAGTAGTGTCCGTCCGGGACAGGGGGCGCCCTCCTATGGCTACACCTTC. Translated, it gives CASSVRPGQGAPSYGYTF.

The V and J genes are TRBV2 and TRBJ1-2; D gene ambiguous. V lost 6 bases to trimming and J lost 3 bases, with 20 bases between them. Germline V gene lookup returns CDR1 SNHLY and CDR2 FYNNEI. CDR3 length equals 16 residues. The CDR3 bases are TGTGCCAGCAGCAGCCGGGTCCTCGACCTATACTATGGCTACACCTTC. The encoded protein is CASSSRVLDLYYGYTF.

The genes are TRBV2 and TRBJ1-5, with a possible D match to TRBD1 (6 bases). Trimming stripped 7 bases from V and 6 bases from J, with 16 bases between. The V gene's germline CDR1 is SNHLY and CDR2 FYNNEI. The CDR3 runs to 14 residues. The CDR3 DNA reads TGTGCCAGCACCACAGGGACTTGGGGTCAGCCCCAGCATTTT. Translation gives CASTTGTWGQPQHF.

This rearrangement joins TRBV7-8 to TRBJ2-1; possible D gene TRBD1, 5 bases. V dropped 4 bases and J dropped 2 bases, with 15 bases sitting between them. CDR1 and CDR2 from the germline V gene are SGHVS and FQNEAQ. This CDR3 is built from 16 residues. CDR3 bases: TGTGCCAGCAGCTCCCTGGGGCGGAATACCTACAATGAGCAGTTCTTC. This encodes CASSSLGRNTYNEQFF.

The CDR3 DNA reads as TGCAGCGTAGCCTTACAGGCTTCCGGCACTGAAGCTTTCTTT. Its protein product is CSVALQASGTEAFF. The chain has TRBV29-1 and TRBJ1-1, with D maybe TRBD1 (5 bases). V was pared by 6 bases and J by 4 bases, with 18 bases between. Germline V gene sequence: CDR1 SQVTM, CDR2 ANQGSEA. The CDR3 loop spans 14 amino acids.

In nucleotides, the CDR3 is TGTGCCAGTAGTTCCCCCTTCCGGTCCCACAATGAGCAGTTCTTC. Amino acids: CASSSPFRSHNEQFF. The chain employs TRBV19 and TRBJ2-1; D is unclear. Germline-derived CDR1 and CDR2 are LNHDA and SQIVND (reference sequence). V was trimmed by 5 bases and J by 5 bases, leaving 16 bases between them. The CDR3 runs to 15 residues.

This clone showed up just once. The V and J genes are TRBV3-1 (or the pseudogene TRBV3-2) and TRBJ1-5; no firm D call. V was shortened by 9 bases and J by 3 bases, with 9 bases between the two germline ends. Germline loops: CDR1 LGHDT, CDR2 YNNKEL (reference sequence). This CDR3 has 12 amino acids. This CDR3 reads CASSGYNQPQHF. The CDR3 coding sequence is TGTGCCAGTTCGGGTTACAATCAGCCCCAGCATTTT.

This clone was detected only a few times. The chain has TRBV6-1 and TRBJ1-6; possible D gene TRBD1, 5 bases. Germline CDR1 MNHNS, CDR2 SASEGT. This CDR3 spans 15 amino acids. Trimming shortened V by 2 bases and J by 9 bases, and 14 bases separated the two germline ends. For the CDR3, the DNA is TGTGCCAGCAGTGAAATGGGGACGGGGAGTTCACCCCTCCACTTT. Translation: CASSEMGTGSSPLHF.

The chain combines TRBV28 with TRBJ2-2; 9 bases are shared with TRBD1. This CDR3 is 13 amino acids long. Unmatched junction bases numbered 1, after V lost 6 bases and J lost 5 bases. Germline V CDR1 and CDR2: MDHEN, SYDVKM. Written as DNA, the CDR3 is TGTGCCAGCAGGACAGGGGGAACCGGGGAGCTGTTTTTT. It is translated as CASRTGGTGELFF.

This rearrangement joins TRBV6-4 to TRBJ2-3; TRBD2 aligns across 7 bases. Germline assignment: CDR1 MRHNA and CDR2 SNTAGT. The CDR3 contains 15 residues. The trim removed 3 bases at V and 4 bases at J, leaving 7 bases unmatched. CDR3 coding DNA: TGTGCCAGCAGTGAAGAGGCGGGGGATTCAGATACGCAGTATTTT. Translating it yields CASSEEAGDSDTQYF.

The chain combines TRBV3-1 (or the pseudogene TRBV3-2) with TRBJ1-3; the D gene is possibly TRBD1 (6 bases). The CDR3 runs 13 residues. CDR1 is LGHDT, CDR2 YNNKEL, per germline (reference sequence). The V end lost 6 bases, the J end lost 4 bases, and 10 bases lay between the germline ends. The CDR3 DNA reads TGTGCCAGCAGTATGGGGGCGGGAAACACCATATATTTT. Amino acids: CASSMGAGNTIYF.

The chain employs TRBV6-1 and TRBJ1-2; tentatively, D is TRBD1 (5 bases). Germline V CDR1 and CDR2: MNHNS, SASEGT. V was pared by 1 base and J by 4 bases, with 13 bases between. This CDR3 comprises 15 residues. CDR3 protein: CASSEEAGKFYGYTF. CDR3 nucleotide sequence: TGTGCCAGCAGTGAAGAGGCAGGGAAATTCTATGGCTACACCTTC.

The chain is built from TRBV3-1 (or the pseudogene TRBV3-2) and TRBJ2-5, with 8 positions matching TRBD1. The CDR3 has 16 residues. CDR1 and CDR2 (germline): LGHDT, YNNKEL (reference sequence). J was trimmed by 5 bases and V by 0 bases; bases with no gene match: 8. CDR3 nucleotides: TGTGCCAGCAGCCAAGAGAAGGCAGGGGGCCGGGAGACCCAGTACTTC. It translates to CASSQEKAGGRETQYF.

This rearrangement joins TRBV4-2 to TRBJ2-2; D gene ambiguous. The length of the CDR3 is 14 residues. Germline CDR1 LGHNA, CDR2 YNFKEQ. Trimming cost V 1 base and J 1 base, with 4 bases left between them. CDR3 DNA: TGTGCCAGCAGCCAAGGGCAGAACACCGGGGAGCTGTTTTTT. Its protein is CASSQGQNTGELFF.

The chain links TRBV7-6 to TRBJ2-5; maybe TRBD1 (6 bases). Trimming took off 4 bases at V and 3 bases at J, with 12 bases between the two ends. The CDR3 is 14 residues long. CDR1 and CDR2 (germline): SGHVS, FNYEAQ. The CDR3 DNA follows: TGTGCCAGCAGCTCACGAAGGACAGAAGAGACCCAGTACTTC. The encoded protein is CASSSRRTEETQYF.

This clone appeared a single time. The V and J genes are TRBV5-6 and TRBJ1-2, with D hard to call. Germline V gene sequence: CDR1 SGHDT, CDR2 YYEEEE. This CDR3 contains 12 residues. The V gene lost 1 base and the J gene lost 8 bases, with 9 bases spanning the gap. The CDR3 loop is CASSLTGAGYTF. The CDR3 DNA reads as TGTGCCAGCAGCTTGACGGGTGCAGGCTACACCTTC.

The chain combines TRBV5-6 with TRBJ1-4; D is possibly TRBD1 (6 bases). Germline CDR1 and CDR2: SGHDT and YYEEEE. Between the trimmed V and J ends, which lost 2 bases and 7 bases, there was a span of 15 bases. The CDR3 has 15 amino acids. The CDR3 region has the DNA TGTGCCAGCAGCTTCATACAGGGAGGACCTGAAAAACTGTTTTTT. This translates into CASSFIQGGPEKLFF. Full variable domain (missing parts from reference TRBV5-6 and TRBJ1-4): DAGVTQSPTHLIKTRGQQVTLRCSPKSGHDTVSWYQQALGQGPQFIFQYYEEEERQRGNFPDRFSGHQFPNYSSELNVNALLLGDSALYLCASSFIQGGPEKLFFGSGTQLSVL.

About this clone itself: The same CDR3 can be traced to other DNA sequences in this sample. The chain uses TRBV5-1 and TRBJ2-1; D ambiguous. Looked up from germline, CDR1 is SGHRS and CDR2 is YFSETQ. This CDR3 is 12 amino acids long. V was cut by 4 bases and J by 10 bases, with 12 bases left in between. The CDR3 region is CASSPPGVEQFF. The CDR3 DNA sequence: TGCGCCAGCAGCCCCCCGGGTGTCGAGCAGTTCTTC.

The chain has TRBV12-3 or TRBV12-4 and TRBJ1-1; D is ambiguous. The CDR3 is 12 amino acids. Trimming cost V 3 bases and J 7 bases, with 9 bases left between them. The CDR3 sequence: CASSLSRNEAFF. Written as DNA, the CDR3 is TGTGCCAGCAGTTTGAGCAGGAATGAAGCTTTCTTT.

The J gene is TRBJ1-5, the V gene TRBV7-8, with 11 bases matching TRBD1. This CDR3 is 16 amino acids long. Germline V gene data show CDR1 as SGHVS and CDR2 as FQNEAQ. J was trimmed by 7 bases and V by 5 bases; bases with no gene match: 10. The CDR3 DNA follows: TGTGCCAGCAGCGGATGGGACAGGGGGTCGCGACAGCCCCAGCATTTT. Translation gives CASSGWDRGSRQPQHF. The full variable domain, its missing parts supplied by reference TRBV7-8 and TRBJ1-5, is GAGVSQSPRYKVAKRGQDVALRCDPISGHVSLFWYQQALGQGPEFLTYFQNEAQLDKSGLPSDRFFAERPEGSVSTLKIQRTQQEDSAVYLCASSGWDRGSRQPQHFGDGTRLSIL.